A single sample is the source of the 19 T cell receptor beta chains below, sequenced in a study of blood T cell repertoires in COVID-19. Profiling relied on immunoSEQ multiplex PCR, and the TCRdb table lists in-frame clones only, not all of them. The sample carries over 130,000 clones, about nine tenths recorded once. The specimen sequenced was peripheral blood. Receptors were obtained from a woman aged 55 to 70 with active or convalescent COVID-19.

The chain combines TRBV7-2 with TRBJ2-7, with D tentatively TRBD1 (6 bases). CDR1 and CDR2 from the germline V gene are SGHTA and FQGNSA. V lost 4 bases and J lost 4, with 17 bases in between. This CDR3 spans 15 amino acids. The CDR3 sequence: CASSSSGQGIYEQYF. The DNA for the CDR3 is TGTGCCAGCAGCTCCTCGGGACAAGGGATTTACGAGCAGTACTTC.

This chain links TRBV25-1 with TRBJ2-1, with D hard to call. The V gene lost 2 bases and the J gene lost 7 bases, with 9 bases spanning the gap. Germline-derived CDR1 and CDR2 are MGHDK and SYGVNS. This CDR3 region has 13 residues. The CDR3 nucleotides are TGTGCCAGCAGTGAAGCAGGCGTGAATGAGCAGTTCTTC. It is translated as CASSEAGVNEQFF. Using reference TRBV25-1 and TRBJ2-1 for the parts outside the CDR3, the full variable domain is EADIYQTPRYLVIGTGKKITLECSQTMGHDKMYWYQQDPGMELHLIHYSYGVNSTEKGDLSSESTVSRIRTEHFPLTLESARPSHTSQYLCASSEAGVNEQFFGPGTRLTVL.

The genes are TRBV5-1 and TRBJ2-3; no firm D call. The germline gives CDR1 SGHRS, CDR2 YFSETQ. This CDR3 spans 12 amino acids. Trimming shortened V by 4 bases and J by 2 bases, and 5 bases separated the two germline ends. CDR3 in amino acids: CASSLNTDTQYF. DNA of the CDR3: TGCGCCAGCAGCCTAAACACAGATACGCAGTATTTT.

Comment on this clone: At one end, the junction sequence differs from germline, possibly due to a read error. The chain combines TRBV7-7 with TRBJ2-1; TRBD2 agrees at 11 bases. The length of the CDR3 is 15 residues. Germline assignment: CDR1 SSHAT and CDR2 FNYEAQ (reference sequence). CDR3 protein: CASSPNSGGADEQFF. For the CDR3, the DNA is TGTGCTAGCAGCCCTAATAGCGGGGGGGCCGATGAGCAGTTCTTC. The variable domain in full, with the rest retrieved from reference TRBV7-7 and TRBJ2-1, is GAGVSQSPRYKVTKRGQDVTLRCDPISSHATLYWYQQALGQGPEFLTYFNYEAQPDKSGLPSDRFSAERPEGSISTLTIQRTEQRDSAMYRCASSPNSGGADEQFFGPGTRLTVL.

The CDR3 DNA reads TGTGCCAGCAGCCAAGTAGATGAGCAGTTCTTC. Translating it yields CASSQVDEQFF. The chain employs TRBV14 and TRBJ2-1; no definite D call. Germline values: CDR1 SGHDN, CDR2 FVKESK. Trimming shortened V by 1 base and J by 8 bases, and 3 bases separated the two germline ends. This CDR3 contains 11 residues.

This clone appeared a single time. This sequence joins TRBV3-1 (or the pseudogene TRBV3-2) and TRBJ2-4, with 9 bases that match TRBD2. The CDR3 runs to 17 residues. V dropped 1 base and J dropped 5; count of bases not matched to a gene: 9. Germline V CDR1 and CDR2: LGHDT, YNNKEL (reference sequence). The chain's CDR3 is CASSQATAGGPQNIQYF. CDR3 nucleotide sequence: TGTGCCAGCAGCCAAGCAACGGCGGGGGGGCCTCAAAACATTCAGTACTTC.

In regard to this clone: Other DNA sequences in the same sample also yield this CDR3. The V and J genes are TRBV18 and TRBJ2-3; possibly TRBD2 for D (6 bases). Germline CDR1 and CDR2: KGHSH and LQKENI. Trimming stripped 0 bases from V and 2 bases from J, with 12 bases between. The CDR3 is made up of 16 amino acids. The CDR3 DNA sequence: TGTGCCAGCTCACCACCCAGCGGAGGGGTCACAGATACGCAGTATTTT. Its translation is CASSPPSGGVTDTQYF.

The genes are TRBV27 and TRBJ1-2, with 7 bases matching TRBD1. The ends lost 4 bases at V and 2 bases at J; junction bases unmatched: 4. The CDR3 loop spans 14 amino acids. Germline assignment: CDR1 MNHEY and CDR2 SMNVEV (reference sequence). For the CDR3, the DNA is TGTGCCAGCAGTTCCGACAGGGAGAACTATGGCTACACCTTC. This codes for CASSSDRENYGYTF.

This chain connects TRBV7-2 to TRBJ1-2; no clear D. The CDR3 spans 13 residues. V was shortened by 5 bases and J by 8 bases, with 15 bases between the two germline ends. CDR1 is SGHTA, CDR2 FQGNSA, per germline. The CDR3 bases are TGTGCCAGCAGCCCCGGGGTGGGAGGGGGCTACACCTTC. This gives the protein CASSPGVGGGYTF. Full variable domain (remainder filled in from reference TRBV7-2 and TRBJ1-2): GAGVSQSPSNKVTEKGKDVELRCDPISGHTALYWYRQSLGQGLEFLIYFQGNSAPDKSGLPSDRFSAERTGGSVSTLTIQRTQQEDSAVYLCASSPGVGGGYTFGSGTRLTVV.

The DNA of the CDR3 is TGCAGCGTTGGGACAGGGATGGATGGCTACACCTTC. This gives the protein CSVGTGMDGYTF. The V gene is TRBV29-1, the J gene TRBJ1-2; 8 bases agree with TRBD1. This CDR3 spans 12 amino acids. The V gene's germline CDR1 is SQVTM and CDR2 ANQGSEA. V was clipped by 4 bases and J by 6 bases; unmatched bases: 4.

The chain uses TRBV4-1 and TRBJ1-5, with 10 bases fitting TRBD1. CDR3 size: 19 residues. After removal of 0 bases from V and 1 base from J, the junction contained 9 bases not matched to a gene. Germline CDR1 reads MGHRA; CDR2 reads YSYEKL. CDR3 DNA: TGCGCCAGCAGCCAAGAAGACAGGGGGCAGTTGGGAAGCAATCAGCCCCAGCATTTT. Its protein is CASSQEDRGQLGSNQPQHF.

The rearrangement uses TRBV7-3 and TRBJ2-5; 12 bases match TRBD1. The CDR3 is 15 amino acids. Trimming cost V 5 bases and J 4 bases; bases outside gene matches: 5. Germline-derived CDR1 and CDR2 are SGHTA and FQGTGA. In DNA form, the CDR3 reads TGTGCCAGCAGCCAGTGGGGACAGGGGGCAGAGACCCAGTACTTC. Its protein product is CASSQWGQGAETQYF.

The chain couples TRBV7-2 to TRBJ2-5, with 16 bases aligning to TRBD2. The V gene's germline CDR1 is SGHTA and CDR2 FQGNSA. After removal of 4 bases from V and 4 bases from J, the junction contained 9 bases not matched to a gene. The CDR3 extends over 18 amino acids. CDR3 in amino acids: CASSSSGTSGGARETQYF. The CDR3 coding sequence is TGTGCCAGCAGCTCCTCCGGGACTAGCGGGGGGGCCCGAGAGACCCAGTACTTC.

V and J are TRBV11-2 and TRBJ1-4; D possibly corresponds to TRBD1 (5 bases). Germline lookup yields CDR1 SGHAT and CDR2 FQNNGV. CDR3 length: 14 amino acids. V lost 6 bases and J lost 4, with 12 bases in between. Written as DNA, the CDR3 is TGTGCCAGCAGGCGGTGGGGGGATAATGAAAAACTGTTTTTT. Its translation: CASRRWGDNEKLFF. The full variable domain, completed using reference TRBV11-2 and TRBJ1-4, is EAGVAQSPRYKIIEKRQSVAFWCNPISGHATLYWYQQILGQGPKLLIQFQNNGVVDDSQLPKDRFSAERLKGVDSTLKIQPAKLEDSAVYLCASRRWGDNEKLFFGSGTQLSVL.

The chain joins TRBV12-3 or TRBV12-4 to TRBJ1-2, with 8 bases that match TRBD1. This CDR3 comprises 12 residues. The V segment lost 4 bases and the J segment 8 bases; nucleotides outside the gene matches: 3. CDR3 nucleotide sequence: TGTGCCAGCAGTTCGAGGACAGGGGGCTACACCTTC. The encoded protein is CASSSRTGGYTF.

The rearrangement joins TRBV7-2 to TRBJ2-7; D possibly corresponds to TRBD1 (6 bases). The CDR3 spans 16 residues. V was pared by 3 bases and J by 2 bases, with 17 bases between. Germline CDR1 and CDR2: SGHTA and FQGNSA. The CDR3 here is CASSFYRDKGPYEQYF. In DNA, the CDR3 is TGTGCCAGCAGCTTCTACCGGGACAAGGGTCCCTACGAGCAGTACTTC.

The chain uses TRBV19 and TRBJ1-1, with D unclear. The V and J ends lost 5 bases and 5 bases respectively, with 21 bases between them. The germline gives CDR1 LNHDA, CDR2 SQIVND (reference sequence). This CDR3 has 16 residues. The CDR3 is CASSADPATRSTEAFF. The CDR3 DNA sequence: TGTGCCAGTAGTGCCGACCCCGCTACAAGGAGTACTGAAGCTTTCTTT.

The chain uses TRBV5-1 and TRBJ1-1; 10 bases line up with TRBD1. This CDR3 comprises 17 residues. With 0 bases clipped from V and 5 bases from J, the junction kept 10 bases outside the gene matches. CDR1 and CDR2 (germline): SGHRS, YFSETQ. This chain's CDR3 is CASSLGFLGQGSTEAFF. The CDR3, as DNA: TGCGCCAGCAGCTTGGGGTTTTTGGGACAGGGGAGTACTGAAGCTTTCTTT.

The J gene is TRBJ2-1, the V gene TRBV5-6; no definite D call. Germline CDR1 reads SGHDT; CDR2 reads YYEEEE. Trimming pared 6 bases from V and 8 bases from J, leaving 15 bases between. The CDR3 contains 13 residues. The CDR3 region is CASMDWARDEQFF. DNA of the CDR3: TGTGCCAGCATGGATTGGGCCCGCGATGAGCAGTTCTTC.